Listed below are T cell receptor beta chains from one sample, sequenced in a study of human T cells and chemical hapten exposure. TCRdb processed the RACE reads anew with MiXCR; each CDR3 protein has one entry. The data contain tens of thousands of distinct CDR3 sequences, roughly a tenth of them singletons. This specimen was whole blood, taken in connection with sensitization to the hapten diphenylcyclopropenone (DPC). The receptors here all came from a woman between 45 and 60 years old with alopecia areata. Some clones in this sample may be carry-over from other donors' samples. Both conserved end residues are part of each CDR3. D genes are given only for firm matches. Clone size is given for some rows only: seen once, a few or many times, or a class if the clone is expanded.

>TRBD2|TRBV9|TRBJ2-3|few
TGTGCCAGCAGGGGACTAGCGGAAGATACGCAGTATTTT
CASRGLAEDTQYF
>TRBD1|TRBV20-1|TRBJ2-1|few
TGCAGTGCAGCCGGGACAGGGGGCTACAATGAGCAGTTCTTC
CSAAGTGGYNEQFF
>TRBD2|TRBV27|TRBJ2-1|once
TGTGCCAGCAGTTCTACACCGGGACTAGGAATCAATGAGCAGTTCTTC
CASSSTPGLGINEQFF
>-|TRBV29-1|TRBJ1-1|few
TGCAGCGCAGGGTCCAAACAGAACACTGAAGCTTTCTTT
CSAGSKQNTEAFF
>TRBD2|TRBV28|TRBJ2-7|many
TGTGCCAGCAGCCCCGGGACTACCGTCTCCTACGAGCAGTACTTC
CASSPGTTVSYEQYF
>TRBD2|TRBV18|TRBJ2-3|few
TGTGCCAGCTCACCTAGCGGGGGGAACACAGATACGCAGTATTTT
CASSPSGGNTDTQYF
>TRBD2|TRBV10-2|TRBJ2-7|many
TGCGCCAGCCAAAACGCGGGAGGGAACTCCTACGAGCAGTACTTC
CASQNAGGNSYEQYF
>TRBD2|TRBV28|TRBJ2-5|few
TGTGCCAGCAGTTCCGGGACTAGCGGGGACCAAGAGACCCAGTACTTC
CASSSGTSGDQETQYF
>-|TRBV20-1|TRBJ2-1|-
TGCAGTGCTAGAGCCTACCGGGTCATCAGCTCCTACAATGAGCAGTTCTTC
CSARAYRVISSYNEQFF
>-|TRBV21-1|TRBJ2-7|-
TGTGCCAGCACTATCCCCATGGGGGGCTACTACGAGCAGTACTTC
CASTIPMGGYYEQYF
>TRBD1|TRBV20-1|TRBJ2-5|few
TGCAGTGCTCCTCAGGGGGCATGGGGAGAGACCCAGTACTTC
CSAPQGAWGETQYF
>TRBD1|TRBV5-5|TRBJ2-7|-
TGTGCCAGCAGCGCCTACCGGGACAGACCCTACGAGCAGTACTTC
CASSAYRDRPYEQYF
>-|TRBV6-5|TRBJ1-5|many
TGTGCCAGCAGTTACGGTGCTCATCAGCCCCAGCATTTT
CASSYGAHQPQHF
>-|TRBV18|TRBJ1-2|-
TGTGCCAGCTCACCGCAATCCGGAAGGGATGGCTACACCTTC
CASSPQSGRDGYTF
>-|TRBV18|TRBJ1-1|many
TGTGCCAGCACGATCCGGGACGAGACTGAAGCTTTCTTT
CASTIRDETEAFF
>TRBD1|TRBV5-5|TRBJ2-1|-
TGTGCCAGCAGCTTGGGGGACAGCCTGTCCTACAATGAGCAGTTCTTC
CASSLGDSLSYNEQFF
>TRBD2|TRBV3-1|TRBJ2-2|many
TGTGCCAGCAGCCAAGGACCAACTAGCGGGAGGGACACCGGGGAGCTGTTTTTT
CASSQGPTSGRDTGELFF
>-|TRBV7-2|TRBJ2-7|few
TGTGCCAGCAGCGGGGGTAGCGGACTTATGGAGCAGTACTTC
CASSGGSGLMEQYF
>TRBD1|TRBV4-3|TRBJ1-6|-
TGCGCCAGCAGCCCCAGCGGGACAGGGGATTCACCCCTCCACTTT
CASSPSGTGDSPLHF
>TRBD1|TRBV7-9|TRBJ2-4|few
TGTGCCAGCAGCCCCTCTGCAACAGGGGACGATGCCAAAAACATTCAGTACTTC
CASSPSATGDDAKNIQYF
>-|TRBV6-2/TRBV6-3|TRBJ2-1|many
TGTGCCAGCATTCACTCCCCGGGGAATGAGCAGTTCTTC
CASIHSPGNEQFF
>-|TRBV11-2|TRBJ2-5|few
TGTGCCAGCAGCTTAGGGTGGCAGAGCGAGACCCAGTACTTC
CASSLGWQSETQYF
>TRBD2|TRBV5-1|TRBJ2-5|-
TGCGCCAGCAGTAAAGGACCCGGACTAGCGGGAACCCAAGAGACCCAGTACTTC
CASSKGPGLAGTQETQYF
>TRBD1|TRBV20-1|TRBJ2-2|many
TGCAGTGCTAGGGACGCTACAGGGGTGACAAGAAACACCGGGGAGCTGTTTTTT
CSARDATGVTRNTGELFF
>-|TRBV6-2/TRBV6-3|TRBJ1-1|many
TGTGCCAGCAGTTACGACGACACCCAAGGGGGACATGAAGCTTTCTTT
CASSYDDTQGGHEAFF
>-|TRBV7-9|TRBJ2-5|many
TGTGCCAGCAGCTTAGGGGGAAGCCAGGGGCAAGAGACCCAGTACTTC
CASSLGGSQGQETQYF
>TRBD2|TRBV7-3|TRBJ2-5|many
TGTGCCAGCAGCGTTAGCGGGGGGGCGGAGACCCAGTACTTC
CASSVSGGAETQYF
>-|TRBV7-3|TRBJ1-5|many
TGTGCCAGCAGCATCTCAGACGATCAGCCCCAGCATTTT
CASSISDDQPQHF
>-|TRBV27|TRBJ2-2|many
TGTGCCAGCAGTTTTGGCAGGGCCACCGGGGAGCTGTTTTTT
CASSFGRATGELFF
>TRBD2|TRBV28|TRBJ2-5|many
TGTGCCAGCAGTTCCCGTCGGGGGAGCGGGAAGGCACAAGAGACCCAGTACTTC
CASSSRRGSGKAQETQYF
>-|TRBV10-3|TRBJ2-3|few
TGTGCCATCAGTGAGTCGTCCCAGGCAGATACGCGGTATTTT
CAISESSQADTRYF
>-|TRBV28|TRBJ1-1|-
TGTGCCAGCAGCCAGATCAAAAAGGCGAACACTGAAGCTTTCTTT
CASSQIKKANTEAFF
>TRBD1|TRBV7-8|TRBJ1-4|many
TGTGCCAGCAGCCGGGACAGGGGGGATGAAAAACTGTTTTTT
CASSRDRGDEKLFF
>-|TRBV6-6|TRBJ1-2|-
TGTGCCAGCAGTTACTCGGGGCAGGGCGACTTGGGCTACACCTTC
CASSYSGQGDLGYTF
>-|TRBV2|TRBJ1-5|-
TGTGCCAGCAGGTTGGGCAATCAGCCCCAGCATTTT
CASRLGNQPQHF
>-|TRBV5-5|TRBJ1-3|few
TGTGCCAGCAGCACCAGGGTTTACTCTGGAAACACCATATATTTT
CASSTRVYSGNTIYF
>-|TRBV3-1|TRBJ1-6|few
TGTGCCAGCAGCCCTACGACAGTAGTTAATTCACCCCTCCACTTT
CASSPTTVVNSPLHF
>-|TRBV6-2/TRBV6-3|TRBJ2-1|-
TGTGCCAGCAGTTACCTAGGGTATGAGCAGTTCTTC
CASSYLGYEQFF
>-|TRBV19|TRBJ1-6|many
TGTGCCAGTAGTATAGGCACGGTAAGGGATTCACCCCTCCACTTT
CASSIGTVRDSPLHF
>-|TRBV2|TRBJ1-5|-
TGTGCCAGCAGTGACCATGAGGGGCAGGGGCATGTCAATCAGCCCCAGCATTTT
CASSDHEGQGHVNQPQHF
>-|TRBV13|TRBJ2-4|many
TGTGCCAGCAGCTTGTCCAGGGTCCTCCCACTAGCCAAAAACATTCAGTACTTC
CASSLSRVLPLAKNIQYF
>-|TRBV18|TRBJ1-1|many
TGTGCCAGCTCAAAACAAGGGAAGACTGAAGCTTTCTTT
CASSKQGKTEAFF